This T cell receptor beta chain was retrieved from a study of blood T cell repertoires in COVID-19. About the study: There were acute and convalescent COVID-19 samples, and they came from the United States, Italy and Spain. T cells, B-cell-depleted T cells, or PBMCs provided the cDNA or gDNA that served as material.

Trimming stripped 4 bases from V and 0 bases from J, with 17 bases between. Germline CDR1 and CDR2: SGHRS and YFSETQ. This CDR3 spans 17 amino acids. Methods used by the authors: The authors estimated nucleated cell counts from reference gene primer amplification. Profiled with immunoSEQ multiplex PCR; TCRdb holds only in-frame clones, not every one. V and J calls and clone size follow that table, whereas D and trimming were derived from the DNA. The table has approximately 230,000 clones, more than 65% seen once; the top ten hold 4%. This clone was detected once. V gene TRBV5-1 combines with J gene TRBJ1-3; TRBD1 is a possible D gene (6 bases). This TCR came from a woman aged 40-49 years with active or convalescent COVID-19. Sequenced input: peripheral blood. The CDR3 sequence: CASSQAGATFSGNTIYF. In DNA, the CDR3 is TGCGCCAGCAGCCAGGCGGGGGCGACCTTCTCTGGAAACACCATATATTTT.